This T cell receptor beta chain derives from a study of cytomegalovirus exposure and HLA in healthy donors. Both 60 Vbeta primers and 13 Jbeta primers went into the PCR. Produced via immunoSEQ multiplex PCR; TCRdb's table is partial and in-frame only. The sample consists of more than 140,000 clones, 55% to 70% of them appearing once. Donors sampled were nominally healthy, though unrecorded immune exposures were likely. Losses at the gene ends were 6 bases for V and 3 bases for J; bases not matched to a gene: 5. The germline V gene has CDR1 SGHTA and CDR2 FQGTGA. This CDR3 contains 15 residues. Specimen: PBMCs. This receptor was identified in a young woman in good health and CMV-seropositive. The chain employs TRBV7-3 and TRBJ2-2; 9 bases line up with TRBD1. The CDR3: CASSFRQGDTGELFF. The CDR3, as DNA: TGTGCCAGCAGTTTCCGACAGGGGGACACCGGGGAGCTGTTTTTT.